This is a list of T cell receptor beta chains from one sample in a study of T cell responses to AZD1222 COVID-19 vaccine. Sequencing was performed with immunoSEQ multiplex PCR; in TCRdb, only in-frame clones are kept and a portion is missing. Among around 150,000 clones listed, approximately 88% were seen once. Sequenced material: peripheral blood, taken on day 0 of MenACWY control vaccination. Receptor source: an adult in good health. CDR3s leave out the opening cysteine and the closing phenylalanine or tryptophan. The order of the fields is J gene, D gene, clone size, V gene, CDR3 protein. D genes are given only for firm matches. Clone size is given for some rows only: seen once, a few or many times, or a class if the clone is expanded.

>TRBJ2-7|.|.|TRBV5-5
ASSPWDAYEQY
>TRBJ1-5|.|.|TRBV1
TSSQDGRQPQH
>TRBJ1-2|TRBD1|once|TRBV5-8
ASEKDRNPYGYT
>TRBJ2-5|.|.|TRBV12-2
ASRLVLQETQY
>TRBJ1-6|TRBD1|.|TRBV4-1
ASSQVDMGQSNSPLH
>TRBJ2-5|.|.|TRBV24-1
ATSDTGQLQETQY
>TRBJ2-5|.|once|TRBV28
ASRPGTHIQTQY
>TRBJ1-3|.|.|TRBV3-1/TRBV3-2
ASSQGSGNTIY
>TRBJ1-2|.|few|TRBV19
ASQGLGYGYT
>TRBJ1-2|.|.|TRBV5-1
ASSLLAGDYGYT
>TRBJ1-4|.|.|TRBV4-1
ASSWGQSSEKLF
>TRBJ2-7|.|.|TRBV4-1
ASGTYEQY
>TRBJ1-1|.|.|TRBV30
AWSLKENTEAF
>TRBJ1-1|.|.|TRBV5-6
ASSATGGWNTEAF
>TRBJ1-2|TRBD1|.|TRBV7-2
ASSLDRGGGYT
>TRBJ1-1|.|.|TRBV5-5
ASSLWERMNTEAF
>TRBJ2-7|TRBD2|few|TRBV6-2/TRBV6-3
ASSFRLAGVREQY
>TRBJ1-4|.|.|TRBV19
ASSTGTFGGLF
>TRBJ1-1|TRBD1|.|TRBV3-1/TRBV3-2
ASSRRGTANTEAF
>TRBJ2-7|TRBD1|.|TRBV16
ASSHFRTGGNYEQY
>TRBJ2-2|TRBD2|.|TRBV28
ASSRMREAGELF
>TRBJ1-3|.|.|TRBV5-4
ASSSEGGGNTIY
>TRBJ1-1|.|.|TRBV6-5
ASTKTVGTEAF
>TRBJ1-1|.|few|TRBV9
ASSLSGGVTEAF
>TRBJ2-1|TRBD2|once|TRBV7-2
ASSLGLTRAGEQF
>TRBJ1-2|TRBD1|.|TRBV30
AWRGQGTNT
>TRBJ2-1|.|.|TRBV27
ASRSTSVPNEQF
>TRBJ1-1|.|once|TRBV12-1
ASSSITPNTEAF
>TRBJ2-3|TRBD2|.|TRBV27
ASSPYLTAPGASGRDGTDTQY
>TRBJ1-2|.|once|TRBV28
ASRPFMRGGYT
>TRBJ2-3|TRBD2|.|TRBV4-2
ASSRRTSGSRTDTQY
>TRBJ1-3|.|.|TRBV5-3
ARSCGSKSGNTIY
>TRBJ2-2|.|few|TRBV5-6
ASSRQNTGELF
>TRBJ1-1|.|.|TRBV19
ASSRGTNTEAF
>TRBJ1-2|.|.|TRBV11-3
ASSPRDRNYGYT
>TRBJ2-3|TRBD1|.|TRBV15
ATRRQGITDTQY
>TRBJ2-1|TRBD1|.|TRBV24-1
ATSDGDRAYNEQF
>TRBJ2-7|TRBD1|.|TRBV5-4
ASSWDRGYEQY
>TRBJ1-1|.|.|TRBV6-1
ASSEPANTEAF
>TRBJ2-7|.|.|TRBV28
ASSSRTQNYEQY
>TRBJ2-1|.|.|TRBV9
ASSPRTGSYNEQF
>TRBJ1-1|.|few|TRBV3-1/TRBV3-2
ASSPLWGVRNTEAF
>TRBJ2-3|.|.|TRBV30
AWKSGVGTDTQY
>TRBJ1-1|.|.|TRBV13
ASSGANTEAF
>TRBJ2-3|TRBD1|.|TRBV6-2/TRBV6-3
ASRPYRGDTDTQY
>TRBJ2-7|TRBD2|.|TRBV13
ASSSRLAGGLYYEQY
>TRBJ1-6|.|.|TRBV27
ASSGGRTYNSPLH
>TRBJ2-1|TRBD2|.|TRBV11-2
ASSLKSGSHHPEQF
>TRBJ2-1|.|.|TRBV4-2
ASSPHRGGASYNEQF
>TRBJ2-7|.|.|TRBV2
ASSVRHDYEQY
>TRBJ2-2|.|.|TRBV13
ASSLRDTNTGELF
>TRBJ2-4|.|.|TRBV7-9
ASSLGTQGIQY
>TRBJ2-5|TRBD1|.|TRBV28
ASSLTGLETQY
>TRBJ2-7|.|.|TRBV4-1
ASSPQVAGDTAEQY
>TRBJ1-2|.|.|TRBV11-2
ASSRWGGDGYT